This TCR beta chain was recorded in a study of cytomegalovirus exposure and HLA in healthy donors (dated by TCRdb to the late 2010s). Background on the whole study: According to an earlier analysis of 587 of the donors, about 179 million T cells yielded 100 million or so unique TCR beta sequences and 276 Gb of sequence data. An early release covering roughly 600 HLA-typed donors comprised about 320 gigabases of sequencing data and around 80 million unique TCR sequences. Of the approximately 400 genotyped donors, approximately 83% fell in the genetic ancestry cluster associated with self-reported Caucasian donors. The study aimed to test whether signatures of past pathogen exposure could be identified by cataloging public T cell receptors. The study used immunosequencing to profile the T cell repertoires of approximately 690 subjects and linked those repertoires to cytomegalovirus serostatus. In addition to the first cohort of 666 subjects, a separate validation cohort of some 120 different subjects was used. To predict cytomegalovirus infection status, the study brought together high-throughput TCR immunosequencing, statistical association of individual TCRs with disease status, and machine learning. A later analysis re-analyzed previously published TCR beta repertoires from approximately 670 donors and added high-resolution HLA genotyping to study TCR occurrence patterns. Rather than drawing on any new phenotypic data, the later analysis identified candidate immune exposures from TCR beta sequences and the way those sequences occurred across donors. An earlier analysis of roughly 580 of the donors used high-throughput TCR beta sequencing to judge whether each TCR beta V gene segment behaved as functional or pseudogenic. Donor age, sex, ethnicity and CMV serostatus were compiled alongside the repertoire data. Genome-wide SNP genotypes for about 55% of the 666 donors were used in a later genetic analysis, which treated that subset as a discovery cohort. All discovery cohort repertoires had been generated using a single sequencing platform. Both class I and class II loci were covered by HLA typing, at four-digit resolution. The number of donors typed differed by locus, with roughly 629-640 for A, B, C, DRB1 and DQB1, 522 for DQA1, 606 for DPA1, and over 400 for DPB1. Four to six DR-DQ haplotypes were handled as single units for association and clustering, since linkage in the cohort was strong. Across approximately 400 genotyped donors of the cohort, an average of about 250,000 unique TCR beta nucleotide sequences per donor were sequenced, and 15% to 20% of those sequences were non-productive.

The library was built by means of the immunoSEQ multiplex PCR assay. A mixture of 60 forward primers for TCR Vbeta segments and 13 reverse primers for TCR Jbeta segments was used in the multiplex PCR. Amplification of the CDR3 region of rearranged TCR beta genes was performed with a multiplex PCR assay on genomic DNA. The amplified TCR beta libraries were sequenced on the Illumina HiSeq System as 87-base-pair reads. The study's processing was this. Across the roughly 700 repertoires, a later analysis counted 80 million or so unique TCR beta chains, some 11 million of which were shared by at least two donors. To remove PCR and sequencing errors, raw reads were error-corrected and collapsed into unique sequences using a nearest-neighbor algorithm that merged closely related sequences. To assign V, D and J gene segments, CDR3 sequences were aligned to IMGT reference sequences. For a sequence to be retained, a match of at least six nucleotides to both a V gene segment and a J gene segment was required. Rearrangements were called productive when the CDR3 lacked stop codons and stayed in frame with V and J; all others were non-productive. Following IMGT convention, CDR3 was defined as the stretch from the second conserved V-encoded cysteine up to the conserved J-encoded phenylalanine. The earlier analysis of fewer than 700 of the donors excluded sequences that lacked an unambiguous match to a single V gene segment. In an earlier analysis of approximately 590 of the donors, V segments were called functional above 56.7% productive rearrangements and were called segregating when the between-donor standard deviation exceeded 5%. A statistical classification framework was built to diagnose cytomegalovirus status from the catalog of TCR beta chain sequences. In a later analysis, V and J genes were assigned by comparing TCR nucleotide sequences against IMGT/GENE-DB human TR gene sequences. In a later analysis, CDR3 sequences and most-parsimonious VDJ recombination scenarios were assigned using the TCRdist pipeline. In a later analysis, each TCR beta chain was defined by its CDR3 amino acid sequence together with its V-gene family, and reads without a unique V-gene family were excluded. In a later analysis, around 600 highly shared, low-generation-probability nucleotide sequences were removed to address suspected cross-contamination and a sequencing artifact. For each public chain, a later analysis derived a clonal expansion index from normalized ranks of inferred template counts within each repertoire. In a later analysis, generation probabilities were computed using a VDJ recombination model fitted to out-of-frame rearrangements, and the results were checked against IGoR. In a later analysis, hypergeometric tests were used to score TCR-TCR, TCR-HLA and TCR-CMV co-occurrence, with a repertoire-size bias correction applied to TCR pairs. False discovery rates were estimated in a later analysis by permuting HLA or CMV assignments 20 times. In a later analysis, co-occurring TCRs were grouped with DBSCAN, and TCRdist sequence similarity was added when clustering was performed within HLA-allele-positive subsets. Co-occurrence clustering excluded repertoires with fewer than 30,000 or more than 120,000 public chains, plus five with anomalous nucleotide sharing. In TCRdb, the immuneACCESS table is reduced to in-frame sequences with V and J assigned. These tables do not hold every clone; where another copy was compared, an unresolved V gene accounts for under half, and the others remain unexplained. V and J calls and clone size are as listed in that table; D and trimming were resolved from the DNA. This sample is represented by some 120,000 clones; around 80% of them were singletons. The top ten clones comprise approximately 0.22% of the sample.

The cohort was made up of roughly 670 healthy bone marrow donors. All cohort members were sampled while nominally healthy, although unrecorded immune exposures were likely present. The donor was CMV seronegative and belonged to the group of 352 seronegative cohort members. Every donor gave a peripheral blood sample, and the peripheral blood mononuclear cells from that sample were used for TCR beta sequencing. The Qiagen DNeasy Blood Extraction Kit was used to extract genomic DNA from the blood cell samples. Concerning this clone: The target of this receptor is not known. The input lacks base qualities; no much larger clone sits a single base away.

What the work shows at the level of the full study, not this receptor alone: In a later analysis, most CMV-associated TCR beta chains were found to appear HLA-restricted, with HLA associations seemingly driven largely by CMV exposure. Most TCR sequences were observed very rarely across donors, whereas some public TCRs were present in many individuals. Roughly uniform sequencing depth across donors was assumed in presence/absence analyses, although this assumption may not hold. Specific HLA alleles were associated with roughly 16,000 TCR beta sequences at a false discovery rate of 0.05 in a later analysis. CMV serostatus was the only immune exposure information available for the cohort. HLA typing was unavailable for some donors at each locus, so association tests used only the typed subset. The earlier analysis of some 540 of the donors excluded 15 to 20 rarely observed V segments, including chromosome 9 orphons, because counts were too low. According to the authors, the approach could potentially be generalized to other disease states and immunological phenotypes. Compared with the roughly 670-donor mean, donors in an Asian-associated ancestry cluster had fewer N-insertions in productive TCRs, according to a later genetic analysis. Strong co-occurrence of HLA alleles, especially DR and DQ, made assigning TCR associations to individual alleles difficult. V-gene and J-gene trimming of TCR beta chains was associated with a missense DCLRE1C variant in a later genetic analysis, and the association was replicated in an independent cohort. A further reported finding was that TCR beta sequences accurately predicted the HLA-A and HLA-B alleles for most subjects in the first cohort. A later analysis found that TCR association rates varied across HLA loci, with DRB1 alleles showing the most associated TCRs and HLA-C alleles the fewest. Because the 87-base-pair reads could not distinguish some IMGT-functional V segments, including TRBV6-2 and TRBV6-3, those segments were excluded. In this cohort, only TCR beta chains were sequenced, and detectable features were limited by the absence of alpha or paired-chain data. Compared with equally common non-associated chains, HLA-associated TCR beta chains in a later analysis were more clonally expanded and had lower generation probabilities. The study listed 164 TCR beta chains as associated with cytomegalovirus. A cluster of highly shared sequence variants was judged likely to represent a technical artifact of the sequencing pipeline. The classifier was reported to diagnose cytomegalovirus status with high specificity and sensitivity in both the original cohort and the validation cohort. Linkage disequilibrium might explain the correlated functional status among segregating V segments, but an unknown experimental factor could not be ruled out. In vitro tests confirmed that a few of the cytomegalovirus-associated TCR beta chains recognize cytomegalovirus antigens. Broadly in line with IMGT annotations, most TCR beta V segments showed up in productive rearrangements about 87% or about 30% of the time in an earlier analysis of under 700 of the donors. According to a later analysis, parvovirus B19, influenza, CMV and Epstein-Barr virus appeared linked to several top co-occurrence clusters.

From a lookup of the germline V gene (reference sequence), CDR1 and CDR2 are MNHEY and SMNVEV. CDR3 length: 16 amino acids, cysteine to phenylalanine. CDR3 DNA is the only sequence kept; it has 48 bases, read in frame from the first base. Trimming removed 7 bases from V and 5 bases from J; the gene matches leave 8 bases unexplained. This receptor was taken from a man aged 45-65 years in good health and CMV-seronegative. The specimen sequenced was PBMCs. Here the chain combines TRBV27 and TRBJ2-2; 12 bases in between match TRBD2. CDR3 loop: CASTRASGGATGELFF. The bases are TGTGCCAGCACCCGGGCTAGCGGGGGGGCAACCGGGGAGCTGTTTTTT.